This note documents a single T cell receptor beta chain sequence. This receptor's antigen is unknown. This sample is drawn from a study of cytomegalovirus exposure and HLA in healthy donors (dated by TCRdb to the late 2010s). Concerning the study at large: According to an earlier analysis of a few hundred of the donors, about 179 million T cells yielded over 90 million unique TCR beta sequences and about 280 Gb of sequence data. Every repertoire in the discovery cohort had been generated on one and the same sequencing platform. Typing coverage varied by locus: roughly 629-640 donors for A, B, C, DRB1 and DQB1; more than 500 for DQA1; more than 600 for DPA1; more than 450 for DPB1. Because of strong linkage in the cohort, roughly five DR-DQ haplotypes were treated as single units for association and clustering. A separate validation cohort of roughly 130 different subjects was used in addition to the roughly 670-subject first cohort. Donor age, sex, ethnicity and CMV serostatus were compiled together with the repertoire data. Genome-wide SNP genotypes for about 65% of the roughly 670 donors were used in a later genetic analysis, which treated that subset as a discovery cohort. In a later analysis, previously published TCR beta repertoires from fewer than 750 donors were re-analyzed and high-resolution HLA genotyping was added so that TCR occurrence patterns could be studied. An earlier analysis of 587 of the donors used high-throughput TCR beta sequencing to judge whether each TCR beta V gene segment behaved as functional or pseudogenic. On average, approximately 250,000 unique TCR beta nucleotide sequences were sequenced per donor among fewer than 500 genotyped donors of the cohort, with approximately 18% of those sequences being non-productive. Roughly 300 gigabases of sequencing data and around 80 million unique TCR sequences made up an early release that covered several hundred HLA-typed donors. To predict cytomegalovirus infection status, the study combined high-throughput TCR immunosequencing, statistical association of individual TCRs with disease status, and machine learning. Using immunosequencing, the study profiled T cell repertoires from roughly 650 subjects and related those repertoires to cytomegalovirus serostatus. Rather than using new phenotypic data, the later analysis identified candidate immune exposures from TCR beta sequences and from how often those sequences occurred across donors. Of the approximately 400 genotyped donors, roughly 80% fell in the genetic ancestry cluster associated with self-reported Caucasian donors. Both class I and class II loci were covered by HLA typing, at four-digit resolution. The study aimed to test whether cataloging public T cell receptors could reveal signatures of past pathogen exposure.

Broader findings and caveats from the paper: A few of the identified cytomegalovirus-associated TCR beta chains were confirmed in vitro to be specific for cytomegalovirus antigens. In a later analysis, the rate of TCR association differed among HLA loci, with DRB1 alleles having the most associated TCRs and HLA-C alleles having the fewest. An earlier analysis of some 560 of the donors showed that most TCR beta V segments appeared in productive rearrangements either about 90% or about 30% of the time, which broadly matched IMGT annotations. Across donors, most TCR sequences were observed very rarely, whereas some public TCRs were present in many individuals. A further reported finding was that TCR beta sequences accurately predicted the HLA-A and HLA-B alleles for most subjects in the first cohort. Sequencing depth was assumed to be roughly uniform across donors in the presence/absence analyses, though that assumption may not hold. Correlated functional status among segregating V segments might reflect linkage disequilibrium, but an unknown experimental factor could not be ruled out. In this cohort, only TCR beta chains were sequenced, and detectable features were limited by the absence of alpha or paired-chain data. In a later genetic analysis, fewer N-insertions in productive TCRs were reported among donors in an Asian-associated ancestry cluster than the roughly 640-donor mean. V-gene and J-gene trimming of TCR beta chains was associated with a missense DCLRE1C variant in a later genetic analysis, and the association was replicated in an independent cohort. In the study, about 150 TCR beta chains were listed as associated with cytomegalovirus. A later analysis reported that several top co-occurrence clusters appeared linked to parvovirus B19, influenza, CMV and Epstein-Barr virus. The classifier was reported to diagnose cytomegalovirus status with high specificity and sensitivity in both the original cohort and the validation cohort. When HLA alleles, especially DR and DQ, strongly co-occurred, attributing TCR associations to individual alleles was difficult. The 87-base-pair reads could not distinguish some IMGT-functional V segments, including TRBV6-2 and TRBV6-3, so those segments were excluded. In a later analysis, HLA-associated TCR beta chains showed more clonal expansion and lower generation probabilities than non-associated chains that were equally common. The sequencing pipeline was judged likely to have produced a cluster of highly shared sequence variants as a technical artifact. Seventeen rarely observed V segments, including chromosome 9 orphons, were excluded from the earlier analysis of some 590 of the donors because counts were too low. The authors suggested that the approach could potentially be extended to other disease states and immunological phenotypes. Immune exposure information for the cohort was limited to CMV serostatus. Most CMV-associated TCR beta chains appeared to be HLA-restricted in a later analysis, and the HLA associations seemed to be driven largely by CMV exposure. Because HLA typing was unavailable for some donors at each locus, only the typed subset was used in association tests. At a false discovery rate of 0.05, a later analysis linked some 17,000 TCR beta sequences to specific HLA alleles.

Libraries were prepared through the immunoSEQ multiplex PCR assay. For the multiplex PCR, a mixture combining 60 forward primers for TCR Vbeta segments and 13 reverse primers for TCR Jbeta segments was used. The CDR3 region of rearranged TCR beta genes was amplified from genomic DNA with a multiplex PCR assay. On the Illumina HiSeq System, the amplified TCR beta libraries were sequenced as 87-base-pair reads. Processing in the source paper ran as follows. In a later analysis, roughly 80 million unique TCR beta chains were counted across the roughly 610 repertoires, and roughly 11 million of these chains were shared by at least two donors. To remove PCR and sequencing errors, raw reads were error-corrected and collapsed into unique sequences using a nearest-neighbor algorithm that merged closely related sequences. Alignment of CDR3 sequences to IMGT reference sequences was used to assign V, D and J gene segments. For a sequence to be retained, at least a six-nucleotide match to both a V gene segment and a J gene segment was required. Rearrangements were classified as productive when the CDR3 lacked stop codons and remained in frame with V and J, and all other rearrangements were classified as non-productive. CDR3 was defined according to IMGT convention as the region running from the second conserved V-encoded cysteine to the conserved J-encoded phenylalanine. The earlier analysis of some 600 of the donors excluded sequences that lacked an unambiguous match to a single V gene segment. In an earlier analysis of roughly 500 of the donors, V segments were called functional above 56.7% productive rearrangements and were called segregating when the between-donor standard deviation exceeded 5%. A statistical classification framework was built for diagnosing cytomegalovirus status from the catalog of TCR beta chain sequences. In a later analysis, TCR nucleotide sequences were compared against IMGT/GENE-DB human TR gene sequences so that V and J genes could be assigned. Using the TCRdist pipeline, a later analysis assigned CDR3 sequences along with most-parsimonious VDJ recombination scenarios. A later analysis defined each TCR beta chain by its CDR3 amino acid sequence plus V-gene family, and excluded reads lacking a unique V-gene family. A later analysis removed 450 to 600 highly shared, low-generation-probability nucleotide sequences to deal with suspected cross-contamination and a sequencing artifact. A later analysis calculated a clonal expansion index for each public chain from normalized within-repertoire ranks of inferred template counts. In a later analysis, generation probabilities were computed using a VDJ recombination model fitted to out-of-frame rearrangements, and the results were checked against IGoR. Hypergeometric tests were used in a later analysis to score TCR-TCR, TCR-HLA and TCR-CMV co-occurrence, with a repertoire-size bias correction applied to the TCR pairs. In a later analysis, false discovery rates were estimated by permuting HLA or CMV assignments 20 times. In a later analysis, co-occurring TCRs were grouped using DBSCAN, with TCRdist sequence similarity added in when clustering inside HLA-allele-positive subsets. Co-occurrence clustering excluded repertoires with fewer than 30,000 or more than 120,000 public chains, plus five with anomalous nucleotide sharing. What TCRdb holds here is the immuneACCESS table cut down to in-frame rearrangements. Part of the clones is not present; checked against another copy, under half of the missing clones reflect an unresolved V gene, and the others are unexplained. D and trimming were read from the DNA, whereas the V and J calls and clone size are those reported in that table. The sample table records 75,000 to 85,000 clones. The ten largest make up around 4% of the sample.

In total, approximately 690 healthy bone marrow donors made up the cohort. Cohort members were all nominally healthy when sampled, although unrecorded immune exposures were likely present. The donor was CMV seropositive and was included in the group of some 290 seropositive cohort members. Every donor gave a peripheral blood sample, and the peripheral blood mononuclear cells from that sample were used for TCR beta sequencing. The Qiagen DNeasy Blood Extraction Kit was used to extract genomic DNA from the blood cell samples. Taken from cysteine to phenylalanine, the CDR3 has 13 residues. This entry keeps only the CDR3 DNA: 39 bases, framed from base 1. CDR1 and CDR2 (MDHEN, SYDVKM) derive from the germline V gene. At the junction V is shortened by 4 bases and J by 7 bases, with 13 bases in between.

The sequencing input was PBMCs. The source is a man aged 18-30 years in good health and CMV-seropositive. The rearranged segments are TRBV28 and TRBJ1-2, with the D gene not clear enough to name. The CDR3 here reads CASSWLSSGGYTF. The nucleotide sequence reads TGTGCCAGCAGTTGGTTGAGTTCGGGTGGCTACACCTTC.